The clone carrying this T cell receptor (beta chain) was seen just once. Its antigen is unidentified. Trimming removed 5 bases at V and 6 bases at J, with 11 bases between. Looked up from germline, CDR1 is SGHVS and CDR2 is FNYEAQ. The CDR3 has 12 amino acids. These data come from a study of PD-1 blockade in classical Hodgkin lymphoma. Study-level findings and limits: Complete responders possessed baseline diversity comparable to newly diagnosed patients. By C4D1, CD4+ diversity increased significantly, especially in complete responders. According to reports, newly diagnosed patients had lower baseline TCR diversity than healthy donors, and relapsed/refractory patients had lower baseline TCR diversity still. The authors excluded patients who started nivolumab under 1 year after ASCT.

The protocol was immunoSEQ multiplex PCR, while the TCRdb copy is restricted to in-frame clones and leaves out a portion. The table lists 85,000 to 90,000 clones, 90% of them singletons. Sample time point: cycle 4 day 1 (C4D1), after 6 weeks of nivolumab. Every single patient, without exception, relapsed after autologous stem cell transplantation, and brentuximab vedotin exposure varied. This chain uses TRBV7-6 with TRBJ2-7; no reliable D call. This clonotype was sampled from a human donor with classical Hodgkin lymphoma. Sequences were derived from peripheral blood mononuclear cells (PBMCs), sampled before the fourth cycle of nivolumab. For the CDR3, the DNA is TGTGCCAGCAGCCTCGGGCGGCGCGAGCAGTACTTC. This gives the protein CASSLGRREQYF.